This entry lists 28 T cell receptor beta chains sequenced from one sample in a study of cytomegalovirus exposure and HLA in healthy donors. The PCR ran on 60 Vbeta and 13 Jbeta primers. Sequencing was performed with immunoSEQ multiplex PCR; in TCRdb, only in-frame clones are kept and a portion is missing. Here the sample spans about 55,000 clones, 77% being singletons. The material sequenced was PBMCs. These receptors were collected from a female donor in good health and CMV-seronegative.

The chain links TRBV5-1 to TRBJ1-2; tentative D call: TRBD1 (6 bases). CDR1 is SGHRS and CDR2 is YFSETQ in the germline V gene. This CDR3 spans 15 amino acids. Deletions cut 4 bases from V and 4 bases from J, with 17 bases between. CDR3 nucleotide sequence: TGCGCCAGCAGCGCACAGGGTAGACAGACCTATGGCTACACCTTC. This sequence encodes CASSAQGRQTYGYTF.

The chain couples TRBV6-5 to TRBJ2-5, with 9 bases aligning to TRBD1. The CDR3 spans 14 residues. CDR1 is MNHEY, CDR2 SVGAGI, per germline. J lost 11 bases, V lost 6 bases, and 13 bases had no gene match. CDR3 region: CASSAGTGTGEQYF. The CDR3, as DNA: TGTGCCAGCAGCGCCGGGACAGGGACGGGGGAGCAGTACTTC.

The chain couples TRBV9 to TRBJ1-3; D might be TRBD1 (6 bases). Trimming pared 3 bases from V and 0 bases from J, leaving 25 bases between. Germline CDR1 is SGDLS and CDR2 is YYNGEE. The CDR3 spans 20 residues. CDR3 region: CASSARGGPLGVSSGNTIYF. The CDR3 DNA reads TGTGCCAGCAGCGCGAGGGGGGGGCCTCTTGGAGTATCCTCTGGAAACACCATATATTTT. Combining the CDR3 with reference TRBV9 and TRBJ1-3 gives the whole variable domain DSGVTQTPKHLITATGQRVTLRCSPRSGDLSVYWYQQSLDQGLQFLIQYYNGEERAKGNILERFSAQQFPDLHSELNLSSLELGDSALYFCASSARGGPLGVSSGNTIYFGEGSWLTVV.

The chain links TRBV2 to TRBJ1-3, with D possibly being TRBD1 (5 bases). Per the germline V gene, CDR1 is SNHLY and CDR2 is FYNNEI. V was shortened by 5 bases and J by 0 bases, with 14 bases between the two germline ends. This CDR3 is built from 16 residues. CDR3 sequence (DNA): TGTGCCAGCAGTACCCGGGACGGGAGCTCTGGAAACACCATATATTTT. Protein: CASSTRDGSSGNTIYF.

CDR3 sequence (DNA): TGTGCCAGCAGCGTAGACCCACAGGGAGCGGAGACCCAGTACTTC. This translates into CASSVDPQGAETQYF. The chain joins TRBV9 to TRBJ2-5; tentatively, D is TRBD1 (6 bases). Germline V gene lookup returns CDR1 SGDLS and CDR2 YYNGEE. V was trimmed by 0 bases and J by 5 bases, leaving 14 bases between them. The CDR3 has 15 amino acids.

J is TRBJ2-1 and V is TRBV5-1; 8 bases line up with TRBD2. In germline, CDR1 is SGHRS, CDR2 YFSETQ. This CDR3 is built from 14 residues. V lost 4 bases to trimming and J lost 8 bases; unmatched junction nucleotides: 8. In DNA form, the CDR3 reads TGCGCCAGCAGCGCCAGGACTAGCTTCGATGAGCAGTTCTTC. Amino acids: CASSARTSFDEQFF.

The genes are TRBV19 and TRBJ1-1; 8 positions match TRBD1. This CDR3 has 15 amino acids. The V segment lost 3 bases and the J segment 1 base; nucleotides outside the gene matches: 4. Germline values: CDR1 LNHDA, CDR2 SQIVND (reference sequence). CDR3 DNA sequence: TGTGCCAGTAGTATTTGGGACAGGTCGAACACTGAAGCTTTCTTT. It is translated as CASSIWDRSNTEAFF.

The CDR3 DNA reads TGTGCCTGGAGTGACCGGGACAGTAAAGGCTACACCTTC. This encodes CAWSDRDSKGYTF. V is TRBV30 and J is TRBJ1-2; 7 bases are a match to TRBD1. The CDR3 length is 13 residues. V trimming: 1 base; J trimming: 8 bases; junction bases outside the gene matches: 7. CDR1 is GTSNPN and CDR2 is SVGIG in the germline V gene (reference sequence).

The chain uses TRBV5-1 and TRBJ2-7; D remains unclear. This CDR3 comprises 15 residues. The V end lost 0 bases, the J end lost 0 bases, and 10 bases lay between the germline ends. The germline CDR1 and CDR2 sequences are SGHRS and YFSETQ. The CDR3 nucleotides read TGCGCCAGCAGCTTGGTAGACATGAGCTCCTACGAGCAGTACTTC. Translating gives CASSLVDMSSYEQYF.

This chain connects TRBV27 to TRBJ2-3; 12 nucleotides match TRBD2. CDR1 and CDR2 from the germline V gene are MNHEY and SMNVEV (reference sequence). V trimming: 5 bases; J trimming: 1 base; junction bases outside the gene matches: 10. This CDR3 comprises 18 residues. DNA of the CDR3: TGTGCCAGCAGTATGACTAGCGGGAGAAGGGGGGGCACAGATACGCAGTATTTT. This translates into CASSMTSGRRGGTDTQYF.

J is TRBJ2-5 and V is TRBV7-3; D perhaps matches TRBD2 (7 bases). The CDR3 consists of 14 residues. From germline, CDR1 is SGHTA and CDR2 FQGTGA. V dropped 2 bases and J dropped 4 bases, with 11 bases sitting between them. The DNA for the CDR3 is TGTGCCAGCAGCTTATCGAGGGGGGGAGAGACCCAGTACTTC. It specifies CASSLSRGGETQYF.

The chain couples TRBV30 to TRBJ2-5; 15 positions match TRBD2. The end of the DNA is better explained by TRBJ2-7, so the J call may be wrong. Germline V gives CDR1 GTSNPN, CDR2 SVGIG (reference sequence). This CDR3 spans 17 amino acids. Here the CDR3 reads CAWSGGWTSGRAYEQYF. The CDR3 DNA is TGTGCCTGGAGTGGTGGGTGGACTAGCGGGAGGGCCTACGAGCAGTACTTC.

This clone occurred a few times. The chain is built from TRBV4-2 and TRBJ2-1, with D unclear. The ends were cut back, 0 bases at V and 8 bases at J, with 11 bases in the middle. The CDR3 covers 14 residues. Germline V lookup: CDR1 LGHNA, CDR2 YNFKEQ. CDR3: CASSQEQVQDEQFF. In DNA, the CDR3 is TGTGCCAGCAGCCAAGAGCAGGTCCAGGATGAGCAGTTCTTC.

With regard to this clone: Mismatch with germline at one junction end may stem from a read error. The V call is TRBV29-1, the J call TRBJ1-1; D unresolved. CDR3 size: 14 residues. Germline V gene lookup returns CDR1 SQVTM and CDR2 ANQGSEA. CDR3 loop: CSVEVQMRNPEAFF. CDR3 nucleotide sequence: TGCAGCGTTGAGGTGCAGATGCGGAACCCTGAAGCTTTCTTT. Combining the CDR3 with reference TRBV29-1 and TRBJ1-1 gives the whole variable domain SAVISQKPSRDICQRGTSLTIQCQVDSQVTMMFWYRQQPGQSLTLIATANQGSEATYESGFVIDKFPISRPNLTFSTLTVSNMSPEDSSIYLCSVEVQMRNPEAFFGQGTRLTVV.

This clone was counted once. The rearrangement joins TRBV29-1 to TRBJ2-7; 9 positions match TRBD1. The length of the CDR3 is 13 residues. Trimming removed 5 bases from V and 7 bases from J; junction bases left unmatched: 9. CDR1 is SQVTM, CDR2 ANQGSEA, per germline. The CDR3 sequence: CSVPGQGWEEQYV. CDR3 DNA: TGCAGCGTTCCGGGACAGGGATGGGAAGAGCAGTACGTC.

The J gene is TRBJ1-2, the V gene TRBV5-1, with 10 bases that match TRBD1. The CDR3 sequence is 15 residues long. In germline, CDR1 is SGHRS, CDR2 YFSETQ. J lost 4 bases, V lost 0 bases, and 3 bases had no gene match. The CDR3 DNA reads TGCGCCAGCAGCTTGGGTCGGGACAGGGGCTATGGCTACACCTTC. Protein sequence: CASSLGRDRGYGYTF.

The CDR3 DNA sequence: TGTGCCAGCAGCGCTGCCACTGGGACTAGCGGGAGGCGACCCTACGAGCAGTACTTC. It specifies CASSAATGTSGRRPYEQYF. J is TRBJ2-7 and V is TRBV28, with 15 nucleotides matching TRBD2. The CDR3 spans 19 residues. Germline loops: CDR1 MDHEN, CDR2 SYDVKM. V dropped 6 bases and J dropped 2; count of bases not matched to a gene: 14.

The J gene is TRBJ2-1, the V gene TRBV29-1; the D gene is possibly TRBD1 (5 bases). The CDR3 runs to 11 residues. The V gene's germline CDR1 is SQVTM and CDR2 ANQGSEA. The V and J ends lost 4 bases and 12 bases respectively, with 13 bases between them. The CDR3 reads CSVGRRQTQFF. The CDR3 region has the DNA TGCAGCGTTGGTAGGAGACAGACGCAGTTCTTC.

The chain combines TRBV28 with TRBJ2-1; 7 bases agree with TRBD1. J gave up 1 base and V 7 bases, and 7 bases lay outside the gene matches. CDR3 length equals 15 residues. Per the germline V gene, CDR1 is MDHEN and CDR2 is SYDVKM. The CDR3 DNA is TGTGCCAGCATTAGATCGGACAGGTCCTACAATGAGCAGTTCTTC. Residues: CASIRSDRSYNEQFF.

This chain connects TRBV27 to TRBJ2-2; the D gene is possibly TRBD2 (6 bases). Germline CDR1 reads MNHEY; CDR2 reads SMNVEV (reference sequence). The length of the CDR3 is 15 residues. V lost 5 bases and J lost 8, with 18 bases in between. CDR3 sequence reads: CASSTAGTASGELFF. CDR3 sequence (DNA): TGTGCCAGCAGTACGGCCGGGACTGCCTCAGGGGAGCTGTTTTTT.

This clone was seen just once. The chain carries TRBV11-1 and TRBJ2-1; 9 nucleotides align to TRBD1. Germline V gene lookup returns CDR1 SGHAT and CDR2 FQDESV (reference sequence). This CDR3 is 14 amino acids long. With V trimmed by 1 base and J by 7 bases, 2 bases remained unmatched. CDR3 sequence (DNA): TGTGCCAGCAGCTTAGACGACAGGGGGAATGAGCAGTTCTTC. Amino acids: CASSLDDRGNEQFF. The full variable domain, in which reference TRBV11-1 and TRBJ2-1 provide the parts outside the CDR3, is EAEVAQSPRYKITEKSQAVAFWCDPISGHATLYWYRQILGQGPELLVQFQDESVVDDSQLPKDRFSAERLKGVDSTLKIQPAELGDSAMYLCASSLDDRGNEQFFGPGTRLTVL.

V gene TRBV18 combines with J gene TRBJ2-2, with 8 bases that match TRBD2. The CDR3 has 14 residues. Germline V gives CDR1 KGHSH, CDR2 LQKENI. Trimming cost V 3 bases and J 7 bases; bases outside gene matches: 4. In DNA, the CDR3 is TGTGCCAGCTCACCCGGACTAGCTCTCGGGGAGCTGTTTTTT. Amino acids: CASSPGLALGELFF.

This chain joins TRBV6-5 and TRBJ1-5; TRBD1 aligns across 9 bases. Germline V gene data show CDR1 as MNHEY and CDR2 as SVGAGI. J gave up 4 bases and V 5 bases, and 3 bases lay outside the gene matches. This CDR3 has 14 residues. The CDR3 protein is CASSKGTGNQPQHF. CDR3 bases: TGTGCCAGCAGTAAGGGGACAGGGAATCAGCCCCAGCATTTT.

This chain uses TRBV6-6 with TRBJ1-1; unclear D gene. The CDR3 has 12 residues. Germline V lookup: CDR1 MNHNY, CDR2 SVGAGI (reference sequence). CDR3 region: CVSSVANTEAFF. CDR3 in DNA: TGTGTCTCGTCGGTCGCGAACACTGAAGCTTTCTTT.

This clone has only a few counts. V and J are TRBV15 and TRBJ1-4; the D gene is possibly TRBD1 (5 bases). The germline V gene has CDR1 LNHNV and CDR2 YYDKDF (reference sequence). The length of the CDR3 is 13 residues. V was cut by 5 bases and J by 8 bases, with 12 bases left in between. CDR3 nucleotides: TGTGCCACCAGCCAAGGCGGGGGAGAAAAACTGTTTTTT. Translated: CATSQGGGEKLFF.

This clone was seen a few times. The V gene is TRBV7-9, the J gene TRBJ2-3; D gene ambiguous. CDR3 length: 12 residues. CDR1 is SEHNR and CDR2 is FQNEAQ in the germline V gene (reference sequence). V lost 3 bases to trimming and J lost 3 bases, with 4 bases between them. The CDR3, as DNA: TGTGCCAGCAGCTTTGTAACAGATACGCAGTATTTT. Protein sequence: CASSFVTDTQYF.

V gene TRBV28 combines with J gene TRBJ1-6, with D unclear. Trimming removed 2 bases from V and 5 bases from J, with 7 bases in between. CDR3 size: 14 residues. Germline assignment: CDR1 MDHEN and CDR2 SYDVKM. CDR3 protein: CASSLRGHNSPLHF. The CDR3 nucleotides read TGTGCCAGCAGTTTACGAGGTCATAATTCACCCCTCCACTTT.

The V call is TRBV19, the J call TRBJ1-2, with 10 bases aligning to TRBD1. CDR1 and CDR2 (germline): LNHDA, SQIVND (reference sequence). V shed 4 bases, J shed 4 bases, and the junction held 15 bases outside the gene matches. CDR3 size: 18 residues. CDR3 sequence: CASSTRPGQGRKIYGYTF. The CDR3 DNA follows: TGTGCCAGTAGTACGAGACCGGGACAGGGGCGCAAAATCTATGGCTACACCTTC.